Listed below are T cell receptor beta chains from one sample, sequenced in a study of regulatory T cells in long-lasting Graves disease. TCRdb independently ran MiXCR on the multiplex PCR reads; one entry per CDR3 protein. Among roughly 400,000 distinct CDR3 sequences, 15% were seen once, and the ten largest hold about 8%. This sample also appeared in a second study, on T cells in Graves' hyperthyroidism and ophthalmopathy.

The specimen comprised peripheral blood mononuclear cells (PBMCs), sampled at new diagnosis, from a patient treated with antithyroid drugs. These receptors were collected from a woman aged 40 to 55 with Graves disease. Each CDR3 is given with its conserved first and last residue. A D gene is named only where the DNA matches it firmly. Size is omitted from some rows. Given values are once, few, many or a class for expanded clones.

CDR3aa | CDR3nt | j_gene | abundance | v_gene | d_gene
CASSLGPSNPTYEQYF | TGTGCCAGCAGTTTGGGTCCTAGCAACCCCACCTACGAGCAGTACTTC | TRBJ2-7 | many | TRBV28 | -
CASSLRGAGEQFF | TGTGCCAGCAGCTTACGGGGGGCGGGTGAGCAGTTCTTC | TRBJ2-1 | many | TRBV13 | -
CASSPYRDSTDTQYF | TGTGCCAGCAGCCCCTACAGGGATAGCACAGATACGCAGTATTTT | TRBJ2-3 | - | TRBV3-1 | -
CASSFLARPSGEYEQYF | TGTGCCAGCAGCTTCCTAGCGAGACCCTCAGGGGAATACGAGCAGTACTTC | TRBJ2-7 | few | TRBV7-2 | -
CASSLDQAAGSSYEQYF | TGTGCCAGCAGCTTAGATCAGGCGGCAGGGAGCTCCTACGAGCAGTACTTC | TRBJ2-7 | few | TRBV11-2 | -
CATSETGVGNTGELFF | TGTGCCACCAGTGAAACAGGGGTTGGGAACACCGGGGAGCTGTTTTTT | TRBJ2-2 | - | TRBV24-1 | TRBD1
CASSRTGTAYEQYF | TGTGCCAGCAGCAGAACCGGGACTGCCTACGAGCAGTACTTC | TRBJ2-7 | - | TRBV11-2 | -
CASSLELADIYEQYF | TGTGCCAGCAGCTTGGAACTAGCGGACATCTACGAGCAGTACTTC | TRBJ2-7 | many | TRBV11-1 | TRBD2
CSARVPGRVAAGEQYF | TGCAGTGCTAGAGTTCCTGGTAGAGTCGCTGCTGGCGAGCAGTACTTC | TRBJ2-7 | many | TRBV20-1 | -
CASSFSSGRSTGELFF | TGCGCCAGCAGCTTCTCTAGCGGGAGGTCCACCGGGGAGCTGTTTTTT | TRBJ2-2 | - | TRBV5-1 | TRBD2
CASFRSSGNTIYF | TGTGCCAGCTTCCGGAGCTCTGGAAACACCATATATTTT | TRBJ1-3 | many | TRBV28 | -
CASSQDMGPYGYTF | TGTGCCAGCAGCCAAGACATGGGGCCCTATGGCTACACCTTC | TRBJ1-2 | few | TRBV5-4 | -
CSASAPGAAGVEQYF | TGCAGTGCTAGCGCCCCGGGGGCAGCGGGAGTCGAGCAGTACTTC | TRBJ2-7 | many | TRBV20-1 | TRBD2
CASSQLGGGNGYTF | TGTGCCAGCAGCCAACTTGGAGGGGGCAATGGCTACACCTTC | TRBJ1-2 | few | TRBV3-1 | TRBD1
CASSSSRDEQYF | TGTGCCAGCAGCTCCTCTAGGGACGAGCAGTACTTC | TRBJ2-7 | - | TRBV11-3 | -
CASSLELAGGWSSYEQYF | TGTGCCAGCAGCTTGGAACTAGCGGGAGGGTGGAGCTCCTACGAGCAGTACTTC | TRBJ2-7 | - | TRBV5-6 | TRBD2
CASSDRGNHEQYF | TGTGCCAGTTCGGACAGGGGGAATCACGAGCAGTACTTC | TRBJ2-7 | - | TRBV19 | TRBD1
CASSQPGQPDTQYF | TGTGCCAGCAGTCAACCCGGACAGCCAGATACGCAGTATTTT | TRBJ2-3 | many | TRBV12-3/TRBV12-4 | -
CASSLWGESAEQFF | TGTGCCAGCAGTTTATGGGGAGAATCGGCGGAGCAGTTCTTC | TRBJ2-1 | many | TRBV28 | -
CSADLVRGQETQYF | TGCAGTGCTGACCTCGTGAGGGGGCAAGAGACCCAGTACTTC | TRBJ2-5 | many | TRBV20-1 | -
CASSTTAFLGAFF | TGTGCCAGCAGTACTACAGCCTTTCTAGGAGCTTTCTTT | TRBJ1-1 | once | TRBV28 | -
CASSEALTTNTEAFF | TGTGCCAGCAGTGAAGCGCTTACAACGAACACTGAAGCTTTCTTT | TRBJ1-1 | many | TRBV2 | -
CASGLVGGEQFF | TGTGCTAGTGGTTTGGTAGGGGGTGAGCAGTTCTTC | TRBJ2-1 | - | TRBV12-5 | -
CATSDDYGYTF | TGTGCCACCAGTGATGACTATGGCTACACCTTC | TRBJ1-2 | many | TRBV24-1 | -
CASSLGGGLADTQYF | TGTGCCAGCAGCTTAGGGGGGGGCCTTGCTGATACGCAGTATTTT | TRBJ2-3 | - | TRBV7-6 | -
CASSISGNSNQPQHF | TGTGCCAGTAGTATCTCTGGTAATAGCAATCAGCCCCAGCATTTT | TRBJ1-5 | many | TRBV19 | -
CASSSKTEVRAYNEQFF | TGTGCCAGCAGCTCGAAGACGGAGGTCAGGGCCTACAATGAGCAGTTCTTC | TRBJ2-1 | few | TRBV7-6 | -
CASSGASRSYTF | TGTGCCAGCAGCGGGGCCTCTCGTAGCTACACCTTC | TRBJ1-2 | few | TRBV5-6 | -
CASSTQGHGELFF | TGTGCCAGCAGCACACAGGGGCACGGGGAGCTGTTTTTT | TRBJ2-2 | - | TRBV9 | TRBD1
CASSLYQEFNNEQFF | TGTGCCAGCAGTTTATATCAGGAGTTCAACAATGAGCAGTTCTTC | TRBJ2-1 | many | TRBV27 | -
CASRGEGRDEQYF | TGTGCCAGTAGAGGGGAGGGGAGAGACGAGCAGTACTTC | TRBJ2-7 | many | TRBV19 | TRBD2
CASGLGGFYQPQHF | TGTGCTAGTGGTTTGGGAGGGTTTTATCAGCCCCAGCATTTT | TRBJ1-5 | few | TRBV12-5 | -
CASSQAAAGTGGNTIYF | TGTGCCAGCAGCCAAGCTGCTGCCGGGACAGGGGGAAACACCATATATTTT | TRBJ1-3 | once | TRBV3-1 | TRBD1
CASSPMPGDEKLFF | TGTGCCAGCAGTCCCATGCCGGGGGATGAAAAACTGTTTTTT | TRBJ1-4 | - | TRBV28 | -
CASSLYEGGVSPLHF | TGTGCCAGCAGCTTATATGAGGGAGGAGTTTCACCCCTCCACTTT | TRBJ1-6 | many | TRBV7-8 | -
CASSFSGFDTGELFF | TGTGCCAGCAGCTTTTCGGGATTCGACACCGGGGAGCTGTTTTTT | TRBJ2-2 | many | TRBV7-9 | -
CATSDPEGGADWTGELFF | TGTGCCACCAGTGATCCCGAGGGGGGGGCCGATTGGACCGGGGAGCTGTTTTTT | TRBJ2-2 | many | TRBV24-1 | -
CATTPGKLYGYTF | TGTGCCACCACCCCAGGCAAACTCTATGGCTACACCTTC | TRBJ1-2 | many | TRBV28 | -
CASSLKGASYHNEQFF | TGTGCCAGCAGCTTAAAAGGGGCTAGTTATCACAATGAGCAGTTCTTC | TRBJ2-1 | many | TRBV7-9 | -
CASMSWNTEAFF | TGTGCCAGCATGTCCTGGAACACTGAAGCTTTCTTT | TRBJ1-1 | few | TRBV25-1 | -
CARSLGDRAGSTGELFF | TGCGCCCGCAGCTTGGGGGACAGGGCCGGGAGTACCGGGGAGCTGTTTTTT | TRBJ2-2 | few | TRBV5-1 | TRBD1
CASSYQETNTEAFF | TGTGCCAGCAGTTACCAGGAAACCAACACTGAAGCTTTCTTT | TRBJ1-1 | few | TRBV6-2/TRBV6-3 | -
CASSDGDTDTQYF | TGTGCCAGCAGTGACGGGGACACAGATACGCAGTATTTT | TRBJ2-3 | many | TRBV2 | -
CSAYRQAPSMRETYNEQFF | TGCAGTGCTTATCGACAGGCCCCCTCTATGCGGGAGACCTACAATGAGCAGTTCTTC | TRBJ2-1 | many | TRBV20-1 | -
CASSELASGPSTDTQYF | TGTGCCAGCAGTGAACTGGCTAGCGGGCCTAGCACAGATACGCAGTATTTT | TRBJ2-3 | many | TRBV2 | TRBD2
CAWSVVRPSGNTIYF | TGTGCCTGGAGTGTAGTCAGGCCCTCTGGAAACACCATATATTTT | TRBJ1-3 | many | TRBV30 | -
CASSSGTQAGELFF | TGTGCCAGCAGCTCCGGGACTCAAGCCGGGGAGCTGTTTTTT | TRBJ2-2 | many | TRBV6-1 | -
CASSMTSGEFYNEQFF | TGTGCCAGCAGCATGACTAGCGGGGAGTTCTACAATGAGCAGTTCTTC | TRBJ2-1 | many | TRBV7-9 | TRBD2
CASSESTSGSVRYF | TGCGCCAGCAGTGAGTCGACTAGCGGGAGTGTCCGGTACTTC | TRBJ2-7 | few | TRBV10-1 | TRBD2
CASSYDSGTSGFEQFF | TGTGCCAGCAGTTACGATTCCGGGACTAGCGGTTTTGAGCAGTTCTTC | TRBJ2-1 | - | TRBV6-2/TRBV6-3 | TRBD2
CASLGQGANYGYTF | TGTGCCAGCTTAGGGCAGGGCGCTAACTATGGCTACACCTTC | TRBJ1-2 | many | TRBV7-9 | -
CASRPIPDRGQETQYF | TGTGCCAGCAGGCCCATCCCGGACAGGGGCCAAGAGACCCAGTACTTC | TRBJ2-5 | many | TRBV2 | TRBD1
CSASRQRDCNEQFF | TGCAGTGCTAGTCGCCAGCGGGACTGCAATGAGCAGTTCTTC | TRBJ2-1 | few | TRBV20-1 | TRBD2
CASSSREGGGINQPQHF | TGTGCCAGCAGCTCCCGTGAAGGGGGTGGAATCAATCAGCCCCAGCATTTT | TRBJ1-5 | many | TRBV7-2 | -